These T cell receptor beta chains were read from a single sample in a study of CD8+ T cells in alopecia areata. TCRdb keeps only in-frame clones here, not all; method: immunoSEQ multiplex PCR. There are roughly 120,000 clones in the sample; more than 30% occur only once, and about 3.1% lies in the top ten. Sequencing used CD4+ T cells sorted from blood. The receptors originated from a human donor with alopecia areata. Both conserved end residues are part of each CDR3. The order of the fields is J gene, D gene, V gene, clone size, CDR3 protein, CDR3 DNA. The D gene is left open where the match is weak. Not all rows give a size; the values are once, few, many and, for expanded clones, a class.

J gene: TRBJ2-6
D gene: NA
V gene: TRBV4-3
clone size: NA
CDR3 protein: CASSYSGANVLTF
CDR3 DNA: TGCGCCAGCAGCTACTCTGGGGCCAACGTCCTGACTTTC

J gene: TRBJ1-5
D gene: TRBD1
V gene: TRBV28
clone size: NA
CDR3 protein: CASSAAGTGDGQPQHF
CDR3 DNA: TGTGCCAGCAGCGCTGCCGGGACAGGGGACGGGCAGCCCCAGCATTTT

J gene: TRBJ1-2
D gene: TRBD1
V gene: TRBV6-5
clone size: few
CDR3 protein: CASRNTWDRDGYTF
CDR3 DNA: TGTGCCAGCCGCAACACTTGGGACAGGGACGGCTACACCTTC

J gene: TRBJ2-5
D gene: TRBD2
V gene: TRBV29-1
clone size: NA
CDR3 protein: CSARRVGLAEPAETQYF
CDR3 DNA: TGCAGCGCAAGAAGGGTGGGGCTAGCGGAACCCGCAGAGACCCAGTACTTC

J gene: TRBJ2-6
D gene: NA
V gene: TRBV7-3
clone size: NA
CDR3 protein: CASSPPPGPRVEANVLTF
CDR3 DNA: TGTGCCAGCAGCCCCCCTCCGGGACCGAGAGTGGAGGCCAACGTCCTGACTTTC

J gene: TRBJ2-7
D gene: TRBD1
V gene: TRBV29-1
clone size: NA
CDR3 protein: CSVAQTGGGEQYF
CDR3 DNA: TGCAGCGTTGCCCAGACAGGGGGAGGCGAGCAGTACTTC

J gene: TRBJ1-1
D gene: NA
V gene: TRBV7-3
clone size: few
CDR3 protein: CASSSTQGTEAFF
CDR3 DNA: TGTGCCAGCAGCTCAACGCAGGGGACTGAAGCTTTCTTT

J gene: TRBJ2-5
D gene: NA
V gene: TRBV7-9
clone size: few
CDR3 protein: CASTPQGSQETQYF
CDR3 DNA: TGTGCCAGCACCCCCCAGGGTTCACAAGAGACCCAGTACTTC

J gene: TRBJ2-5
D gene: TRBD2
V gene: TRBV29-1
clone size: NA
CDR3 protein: CSVLRGGRETQYF
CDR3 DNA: TGCAGCGTTCTGCGGGGGGGCCGTGAGACCCAGTACTTC

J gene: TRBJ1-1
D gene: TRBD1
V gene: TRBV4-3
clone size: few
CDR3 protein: CASSQSRTGGWNTEAFF
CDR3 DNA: TGCGCCAGCAGCCAAAGCAGGACAGGGGGATGGAACACTGAAGCTTTCTTT

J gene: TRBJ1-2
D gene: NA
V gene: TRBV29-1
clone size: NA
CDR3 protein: CSVSGYTF
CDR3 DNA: TGCAGCGTTTCCGGCTACACCTTC

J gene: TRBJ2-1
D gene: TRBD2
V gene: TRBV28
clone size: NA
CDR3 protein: CASLNQGLAGGSSYNEQFF
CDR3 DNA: TGTGCCAGCCTGAACCAGGGACTAGCGGGAGGGAGCTCCTACAATGAGCAGTTCTTC

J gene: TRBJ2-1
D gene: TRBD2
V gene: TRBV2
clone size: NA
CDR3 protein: CASSDGTSLEEQFF
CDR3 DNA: TGTGCCAGCAGTGATGGGACTAGCCTAGAGGAGCAGTTCTTC

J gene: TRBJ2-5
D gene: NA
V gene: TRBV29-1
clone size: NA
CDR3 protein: CSVGETQYF
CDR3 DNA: TGCAGCGTGGGTGAGACCCAGTACTTC

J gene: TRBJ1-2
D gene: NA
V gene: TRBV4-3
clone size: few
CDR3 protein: CASSQDGVQVRDYGYTF
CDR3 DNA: TGCGCCAGCAGCCAAGACGGTGTGCAGGTCCGGGACTATGGCTACACCTTC

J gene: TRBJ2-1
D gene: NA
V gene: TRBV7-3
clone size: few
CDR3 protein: CASSLTAGSDEQFF
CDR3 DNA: TGTGCCAGCAGCTTAACGGCGGGATCCGATGAGCAGTTCTTC

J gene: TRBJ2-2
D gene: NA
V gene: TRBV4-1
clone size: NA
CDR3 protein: CASSQGDTRIATGELFF
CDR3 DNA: TGCGCCAGCAGCCAAGGGGACACTAGGATTGCCACCGGGGAGCTGTTTTTT

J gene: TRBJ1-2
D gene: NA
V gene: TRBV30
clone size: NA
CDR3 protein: CAWSVRARAPYGYTF
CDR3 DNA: TGTGCCTGGAGTGTACGGGCCAGGGCGCCCTATGGCTACACCTTC

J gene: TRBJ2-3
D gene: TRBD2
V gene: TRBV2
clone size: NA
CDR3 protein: CASSVGGGGPDTQYF
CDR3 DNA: TGTGCCAGCAGTGTGGGCGGGGGGGGTCCAGATACGCAGTATTTT

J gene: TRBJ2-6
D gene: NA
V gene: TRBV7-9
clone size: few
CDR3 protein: CASSLQGTGANVLTF
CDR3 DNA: TGTGCCAGCAGCTTACAGGGAACTGGGGCCAACGTCCTGACTTTC